The 9 T cell receptor beta chains below all came from one sample that was sequenced in a study of T cells after yellow fever vaccination (dated by TCRdb to between 2018 and 2021). Reading the label with the study, this specimen's treatment or condition is: live attenuated yellow fever vaccine strain. The library was obtained by 5' RACE. TCRdb names Illumina HiSeq 2500 as the instrument used. TCRdb itself trimmed the public reads at Q25 with fastp, ran MiXCR and retained productive beta chains. Under each unique CDR3 protein, matching rows form one entry showing the most common genes and DNA. Across this sample there are around 500,000 distinct CDR3 sequences, with 21% seen only once. The ten largest clones take up about 16% of the sample. The sequenced sample was PBMCs, obtained roughly 23 days after the first yellow fever vaccination. The receptors here all came from a man aged 18 to 35 who received the YFV17D yellow fever vaccine.

This clonotype was seen many times. The V and J genes are TRBV3-1 and TRBJ2-3; D possibly corresponds to TRBD2 (6 bases). Germline CDR1 is LGHDT and CDR2 is YNNKEL (reference sequence). V lost 4 bases, J lost 5 bases, and 13 bases lay in between. The CDR3 has 14 residues. CDR3: CASSLTSSGDTQYF. In DNA, the CDR3 is TGTGCCAGCAGCCTAACTAGCAGTGGAGATACGCAGTATTTT.

This clonotype occurred a few times. The chain employs TRBV12-3 or TRBV12-4 and TRBJ1-3, with a tentative D call TRBD1 (6 bases). V was pared by 0 bases and J by 3 bases, with 6 bases between. CDR3 size: 14 residues. The chain's CDR3 is CASSLAGGGNTIYF. CDR3 in DNA: TGTGCCAGCAGTTTAGCAGGGGGTGGAAACACCATATATTTT.

The gene calls are TRBV10-3 and TRBJ2-5; no clear D. Germline CDR1 ENHRY, CDR2 SYGVKD. With 2 bases removed from V and 0 bases from J, the gap between germline ends came to 4 bases. This CDR3 region has 13 residues. The CDR3: CAISEAYQETQYF. The CDR3 DNA reads as TGTGCCATCAGTGAGGCGTACCAAGAGACCCAGTACTTC.

This clonotype came up a few times. The chain couples TRBV3-1 to TRBJ2-3; D ambiguous. Trimming removed 4 bases at V and 8 bases at J, with 10 bases between. The length of the CDR3 is 12 residues. CDR1 is LGHDT and CDR2 is YNNKEL in the germline V gene (reference sequence). DNA of the CDR3: TGTGCCAGCAGCCCTACTTTAGCTACGCAGTATTTT. Amino acid sequence: CASSPTLATQYF.

This clonotype occurred a few times. The chain has TRBV20-1 and TRBJ1-5; D is uncertain. Germline CDR1 and CDR2: DFQATT and SNEGSKA (reference sequence). The V and J ends lost 5 bases and 2 bases respectively, with 7 bases between them. The CDR3 is 12 amino acids. DNA of the CDR3: TGCAGTGCTGGGTCCCGCAATCAGCCCCAGCATTTT. Translation: CSAGSRNQPQHF.

This sequence joins TRBV23-1 and TRBJ1-5, with no clear D. TRBV23-1 is an open reading frame, and its role is uncertain. V dropped 7 bases and J dropped 2 bases, with 18 bases sitting between them. The CDR3 covers 16 residues. CDR3 protein: CASTSARPLGNQPQHF. The CDR3 nucleotides read TGCGCCAGCACCTCGGCCAGGCCCTTGGGCAATCAGCCCCAGCATTTT.

This clonotype was counted at least ten times. V is TRBV5-1 and J is TRBJ1-2; no reliable D call. This CDR3 has 13 amino acids. V was clipped by 0 bases and J by 5 bases, with 8 bases between them. Germline V lookup: CDR1 SGHRS, CDR2 YFSETQ. The CDR3, as DNA: TGCGCCAGCAGCTTGGCGGCGGAATATGGCTACACCTTC. Translation: CASSLAAEYGYTF.

At least ten counts were recorded for this clonotype. The chain links TRBV7-2 to TRBJ2-5; D unresolved. CDR1 and CDR2 (germline): SGHTA, FQGNSA. CDR3 length: 15 residues. V gave up 1 base and J gave up 4 bases, with 13 bases separating them. The CDR3 nucleotides read TGTGCCAGCAGCTTAGATAAGAGGAACCTAGAGACCCAGTACTTC. It specifies CASSLDKRNLETQYF.

This chain uses TRBV11-2 with TRBJ2-1; 11 nucleotides agree with TRBD2. J was trimmed by 6 bases and V by 3 bases; bases with no gene match: 7. The CDR3 spans 16 residues. Germline-derived CDR1 and CDR2 are SGHAT and FQNNGV. DNA of the CDR3: TGTGCCAGCAGCTTTAGTGTTGGACTAGCGGGCAATGAGCAGTTCTTC. Translated, it gives CASSFSVGLAGNEQFF.